This T cell receptor (beta chain) was recorded in a study of cytomegalovirus exposure and HLA in healthy donors. In its sample, this clone was seen once. This CDR3 is 16 amino acids long. Germline V CDR1 and CDR2: SGHVS, FQNEAQ. The ends lost 4 bases at V and 8 bases at J; junction bases unmatched: 13. PCR employed 60 Vbeta and 13 Jbeta primers. Generated by immunoSEQ multiplex PCR, the TCRdb table keeps only in-frame clones and is missing some. The repertoire holds some 150,000 clones, with 65% to 85% as singletons. This TCR derives from a man aged 25-45 years in good health and CMV-seronegative. This chain uses TRBV7-8 with TRBJ2-2, with 7 bases that match TRBD1. The specimen sequenced was PBMCs. CDR3 coding DNA: TGTGCCAGCAGCTCCTTGGACAGGAACCCCATAGGGGAGCTGTTTTTT. Residues: CASSSLDRNPIGELFF. The whole variable domain, filled in from reference TRBV7-8 and TRBJ2-2, reads GAGVSQSPRYKVAKRGQDVALRCDPISGHVSLFWYQQALGQGPEFLTYFQNEAQLDKSGLPSDRFFAERPEGSVSTLKIQRTQQEDSAVYLCASSSLDRNPIGELFFGEGSRLTVL.